These 29 T cell receptor beta chains were sequenced from one sample in a study of PD-L1 blockade in urothelial cancer. Profiling relied on immunoSEQ multiplex PCR, and the TCRdb table lists in-frame clones only, not all of them. The profile covers 85,000 to 130,000 clones, with 90% to 95% appearing a single time and just over 0.9% taken by the ten largest. Sequencing used PBMCs, obtained around atezolizumab (anti-PD-L1) treatment. The source of these receptors is an elderly woman with urothelial cancer.

V and J are TRBV7-2 and TRBJ1-2; D is perhaps TRBD1 (5 bases). The CDR3 runs to 15 residues. Germline-derived CDR1 and CDR2 are SGHTA and FQGNSA. V lost 2 bases to trimming and J lost 2 bases, with 12 bases between them. The CDR3 loop reads CASSLIVRENYGYTF. The CDR3 DNA sequence: TGTGCCAGCAGCTTAATTGTCAGGGAAAACTATGGCTACACCTTC.

The chain joins TRBV7-2 to TRBJ2-7, with a tentative D call TRBD2 (6 bases). CDR3 length equals 14 residues. V lost 5 bases, J lost 0 bases, and 11 bases lay in between. CDR1 is SGHTA, CDR2 FQGNSA, per germline. The DNA for the CDR3 is TGTGCCAGCAGCCCCGGGGGTAGCTCCTACGAGCAGTACTTC. Protein: CASSPGGSSYEQYF.

The chain has TRBV28 and TRBJ2-3, with D hard to call. This CDR3 has 15 amino acids. V shed 0 bases and J shed 0 bases, with 7 bases lying between them. Germline V CDR1 and CDR2: MDHEN, SYDVKM. In nucleotides, the CDR3 is TGTGCCAGCAGTTTATGGGCCTCCAGCACAGATACGCAGTATTTT. The encoded protein is CASSLWASSTDTQYF.

This chain links TRBV30 with TRBJ1-3; D unclear. Trimming cost V 2 bases and J 3 bases, with 14 bases left between them. The CDR3 runs 15 residues. Germline V gene data show CDR1 as GTSNPN and CDR2 as SVGIG (reference sequence). CDR3 in DNA: TGTGCCTGGAGTCCCCCCGGAGGGAATGGAAACACCATATATTTT. This encodes CAWSPPGGNGNTIYF.

J is TRBJ2-5 and V is TRBV21-1; TRBD1 is the table's D call, not checked against the DNA. TRBV21-1 is a documented pseudogene. This CDR3 comprises 15 residues. The CDR3 DNA sequence: TGTGCCAGCAGCAAAGCCGGACATTGCCAAGAGACCCAGTACTTC. Translation gives CASSKAGHCQETQYF.

This chain uses TRBV18 with TRBJ2-2, with a possible D match to TRBD1 (6 bases). This CDR3 comprises 15 residues. CDR1 is KGHSH, CDR2 LQKENI, per germline. The V gene lost 3 bases and the J gene lost 0 bases, with 8 bases spanning the gap. In DNA form, the CDR3 reads TGTGCCAGCTCACCGGGGACAACGAACACCGGGGAGCTGTTTTTT. This encodes CASSPGTTNTGELFF.

The rearrangement joins TRBV5-1 to TRBJ2-3, with a weak D call TRBD1 (5 bases). In germline, CDR1 is SGHRS, CDR2 YFSETQ. The CDR3 consists of 13 residues. Trimming stripped 0 bases from V and 6 bases from J, with 8 bases between. CDR3 amino acids: CASSLAGSDTQYF. The DNA of the CDR3 is TGCGCCAGCAGCTTGGCAGGGTCCGATACGCAGTATTTT.

The gene calls are TRBV28 and TRBJ2-2, with 8 bases that match TRBD1. CDR3 length equals 14 residues. J was trimmed by 1 base and V by 9 bases; bases with no gene match: 4. Germline V gene data show CDR1 as MDHEN and CDR2 as SYDVKM. DNA for the CDR3: TGTGCCAGTCTCGGGACAGGGAACACCGGGGAGCTGTTTTTT. This codes for CASLGTGNTGELFF.

This clone was picked up one time. The V call is TRBV6-1, the J call TRBJ2-7; tentative D call: TRBD1 (5 bases). There are 11 residues in the CDR3. V was clipped by 11 bases and J by 2 bases, with 10 bases between them. The germline V gene encodes CDR1 MNHNS and CDR2 SASEGT. CDR3 coding DNA: TGTGCCTCTAGGGGCGCCTACGAGCAGTACTTC. Its translation is CASRGAYEQYF.

This clone came up once. The chain joins TRBV25-1 to TRBJ2-3, with 7 bases lining up with TRBD1. The CDR3 length is 12 residues. Looked up from germline, CDR1 is MGHDK and CDR2 is SYGVNS. V gave up 6 bases and J gave up 5 bases; unmatched junction bases: 2. The CDR3 here is CASRAGGDTQYF. The CDR3 DNA is TGTGCCAGCAGGGCAGGGGGAGATACGCAGTATTTT.

The chain has TRBV30 and TRBJ2-1; 7 positions agree with TRBD2. The CDR3 is 14 residues long. J gave up 0 bases and V 8 bases, and 7 bases lay outside the gene matches. Germline values: CDR1 GTSNPN, CDR2 SVGIG (reference sequence). CDR3 nucleotides: TGTGCCGCTAAGCCTAGCGGCTCCTACAATGAGCAGTTCTTC. Translation: CAAKPSGSYNEQFF.

J is TRBJ2-2 and V is TRBV6-6; 9 positions agree with TRBD1. CDR3 length equals 15 residues. Germline V gives CDR1 MNHNY, CDR2 SVGAGI (reference sequence). J gave up 5 bases and V 4 bases, and 5 bases lay outside the gene matches. In nucleotides, the CDR3 is TGTGCCAGCAGTTTACAGGGGGCTGAGACCGGGGAGCTGTTTTTT. Its protein product is CASSLQGAETGELFF.

The rearrangement links TRBV2 to TRBJ1-3, with D unresolved. The ends were cut back, 8 bases at V and 0 bases at J, with 8 bases in the middle. This CDR3 is built from 13 residues. The germline V gene has CDR1 SNHLY and CDR2 FYNNEI. In DNA form, the CDR3 reads TGTGCCAGCCGGAGTGACTCTGGAAACACCATATATTTT. Protein product: CASRSDSGNTIYF.

This clone was seen a handful of times. CDR3: CASGGARSGANVLTF. CDR3 in DNA: TGTGCCAGCGGGGGGGCGCGGTCTGGGGCCAACGTCCTGACTTTC. The chain uses TRBV7-3 and TRBJ2-6; D might be TRBD2 (7 bases). With 8 bases removed from V and 1 base from J, the gap between germline ends came to 12 bases. The CDR3 is 15 residues long. From germline, CDR1 is SGHTA and CDR2 FQGTGA.

The J gene is TRBJ1-4, the V gene TRBV19, with 10 bases matching TRBD1. The CDR3 consists of 14 residues. Trimming took 11 bases from V and 8 from J; bases not matched to a gene: 11. CDR1 LNHDA and CDR2 SQIVND come from the germline V gene (reference sequence). CDR3 sequence (DNA): TGTGCCGCCACCGGGACAGGGGTTCAGGAAAAACTGTTTTTT. Translated: CAATGTGVQEKLFF.

This clone was found a few times. The genes are TRBV6-1 and TRBJ2-5, with D possibly matching TRBD2 (5 bases). The CDR3 consists of 13 residues. Trimming cost V 6 bases and J 4 bases, with 12 bases left between them. In germline, CDR1 is MNHNS, CDR2 SASEGT. CDR3 DNA: TGTGCCAGCAGGCGGGTGGCCAGAGAGACCCAGTACTTC. This translates into CASRRVARETQYF.

The chain carries TRBV19 and TRBJ1-1; the D gene is possibly TRBD1 (6 bases). CDR3 size: 14 residues. Germline V CDR1 and CDR2: LNHDA, SQIVND (reference sequence). Trimming shortened V by 5 bases and J by 0 bases, and 10 bases separated the two germline ends. CDR3 sequence reads: CASSSWTVNTEAFF. For the CDR3, the DNA is TGTGCCAGTAGTTCCTGGACAGTGAACACTGAAGCTTTCTTT.

The rearrangement joins TRBV5-1 to TRBJ2-5; TRBD2 is a possible D gene (6 bases). The CDR3 runs 13 residues. The germline gives CDR1 SGHRS, CDR2 YFSETQ. The ends were cut back, 1 base at V and 10 bases at J, with 14 bases in the middle. The CDR3 nucleotides are TGCGCCAGCAGCTTGTCGGGGGACGGAGGCCAGTACTTC. It encodes CASSLSGDGGQYF.

This chain uses TRBV5-1 with TRBJ2-7, with 7 bases matching TRBD1. Losses at the gene ends were 4 bases for V and 3 bases for J; bases not matched to a gene: 7. Germline-derived CDR1 and CDR2 are SGHRS and YFSETQ. The CDR3 consists of 14 residues. Written as DNA, the CDR3 is TGCGCCAGCAGCCCAGGGACAGTGATCTACGAGCAGTACTTC. Protein product: CASSPGTVIYEQYF.

The CDR3 nucleotides are TGTGCCAGTAATTTGATGGGAGGGGTCAATCAGCCCCAGCATTTT. Translation: CASNLMGGVNQPQHF. The rearrangement links TRBV19 to TRBJ1-5; weak D call: TRBD1 (5 bases). Germline V gene data show CDR1 as LNHDA and CDR2 as SQIVND (reference sequence). This CDR3 region has 15 residues. Trimming removed 7 bases from V and 3 bases from J, with 16 bases in between.

The rearrangement uses TRBV5-1 and TRBJ1-2; tentative D call: TRBD1 (5 bases). V dropped 0 bases and J dropped 8 bases, with 17 bases sitting between them. Germline V gene data show CDR1 as SGHRS and CDR2 as YFSETQ. The CDR3 is 15 residues long. Here the CDR3 DNA reads TGCGCCAGCAGCTTGGATGGGGCTGCCCAGGAAGGCTACACCTTC. Translation: CASSLDGAAQEGYTF.

V usage is TRBV28 and J usage is TRBJ2-3; D possibly corresponds to TRBD2 (5 bases). Per germline, CDR1 MDHEN and CDR2 SYDVKM. CDR3 length equals 14 residues. V was trimmed by 7 bases and J by 2 bases, leaving 13 bases between them. This CDR3 reads CASMLTGNTDTQYF. CDR3 nucleotide sequence: TGTGCCAGCATGTTAACGGGAAACACAGATACGCAGTATTTT.

V usage is TRBV5-8 and J usage is TRBJ2-7; 10 positions agree with TRBD1. The trim removed 5 bases at V and 9 bases at J, leaving 11 bases unmatched. From germline, CDR1 is SGHTS and CDR2 YDEGEE. This CDR3 is built from 14 residues. CDR3 loop: CASRRQGAQAAQYF. The CDR3 DNA sequence: TGTGCCAGCAGGCGACAGGGGGCGCAAGCAGCGCAGTACTTC.

The chain recombines TRBV21-1 with TRBJ1-5; the DNA was not compared with TRBD1, the D call given in the table. TRBV21-1 is an annotated pseudogene. This CDR3 has 16 amino acids. CDR3 region: CASRGPNGTENQPQHF. CDR3 nucleotide sequence: TGTGCCAGCAGGGGCCCGAATGGGACAGAAAACCAGCCCCAGCATTTT.

J is TRBJ2-3 and V is TRBV10-3; perhaps TRBD2 as D (6 bases). V lost 5 bases and J lost 5, with 8 bases in between. The germline V gene encodes CDR1 ENHRY and CDR2 SYGVKD. This CDR3 has 12 amino acids. The CDR3 spells CAISRAGDTQYF. The CDR3, as DNA: TGTGCCATCAGTAGAGCGGGAGATACGCAGTATTTT.

This clone was seen only once. V is TRBV11-2 and J is TRBJ2-3, with 11 nucleotides matching TRBD2. The germline CDR1 and CDR2 sequences are SGHAT and FQNNGV. The CDR3 sequence is 16 residues long. V dropped 3 bases and J dropped 3; count of bases not matched to a gene: 5. CDR3 sequence: CASSFTSGRNTDTQYF. The CDR3 DNA is TGTGCCAGCAGCTTTACTAGCGGGAGAAATACAGATACGCAGTATTTT.

This chain links TRBV28 with TRBJ2-5; 7 nucleotides line up with TRBD1. This CDR3 has 13 residues. CDR1 and CDR2 (germline): MDHEN, SYDVKM. V was pared by 7 bases and J by 5 bases, with 7 bases of the junction left unmatched. This CDR3 is CASTIQGRETQYF. CDR3 bases: TGTGCCAGCACCATACAGGGGCGGGAGACCCAGTACTTC.

The rearrangement links TRBV5-6 to TRBJ2-3, with TRBD2 matching over 12 bases. Germline lookup yields CDR1 SGHDT and CDR2 YYEEEE. V was pared by 5 bases and J by 0 bases, with 13 bases of the junction left unmatched. The CDR3 loop spans 19 amino acids. The CDR3 sequence is CASRFLGLAGKTSTDTQYF. The CDR3 DNA reads TGTGCCAGCAGGTTCTTAGGACTAGCGGGAAAGACTAGCACAGATACGCAGTATTTT.

The gene calls are TRBV7-3 and TRBJ1-5; possible D gene TRBD1, 5 bases. The CDR3 has 13 amino acids. Germline-derived CDR1 and CDR2 are SGHTA and FQGTGA. Trimming stripped 1 base from V and 7 bases from J, with 8 bases between. The CDR3 DNA sequence: TGTGCCAGCAGCTTAATGGGGGGGCAGCCCCAGCATTTT. Amino acids: CASSLMGGQPQHF.